These 30 T cell receptor beta chains were all obtained from the same sample, sequenced in a study of CD8+CD57+ T cells in acquired aplastic anemia. According to the study, genomic DNA was the template for TCR beta VDJ and CDR3 profiling. One entry per CDR3 protein results from TCRdb running MiXCR on the reads. The sample has about half a million distinct CDR3 sequences, around 33% seen once. Individuals selected for sequencing had exhibited CD8+CD57+ cell expansion on flow cytometry. The source material was sorted CD4+, CD8+, or CD8+CD57+ T cells (not recorded which) from PBMCs. Source of these receptors: a human donor with aplastic anemia.

The chain is built from TRBV30 and TRBJ1-3; D remains ambiguous. The CDR3 spans 14 residues. Trimming removed 4 bases at V and 0 bases at J, with 10 bases between. Germline V lookup: CDR1 GTSNPN, CDR2 SVGIG (reference sequence). CDR3 coding DNA: TGTGCCTGGATGGCACAGCGCTCTGGAAACACCATATATTTT. This codes for CAWMAQRSGNTIYF.

This clonotype has a count of ten or more. This chain uses TRBV15 with TRBJ1-5, with a tentative D call TRBD1 (5 bases). The CDR3 runs to 15 residues. Trimming took 0 bases from V and 3 from J, leaving 9 bases between them. The germline V gene encodes CDR1 LNHNV and CDR2 YYDKDF (reference sequence). As DNA, the CDR3 is TGTGCCACCAGCAGAGATTGGGGGAACAATCAGCCCCAGCATTTT. Its translation: CATSRDWGNNQPQHF.

This chain joins TRBV10-3 and TRBJ1-2; D is possibly TRBD1 (5 bases). The CDR3 consists of 13 residues. Trimming removed 2 bases from V and 2 bases from J, with 6 bases in between. Germline lookup yields CDR1 ENHRY and CDR2 SYGVKD. The CDR3 region is CAISEDRNYGYTF. The CDR3, as DNA: TGTGCCATCAGTGAGGACAGAAACTATGGCTACACCTTC.

This clonotype was counted many times. This chain links TRBV20-1 with TRBJ1-2; no reliable D call. This CDR3 contains 12 residues. V dropped 5 bases and J dropped 7 bases, with 14 bases sitting between them. CDR1 and CDR2 from the germline V gene are DFQATT and SNEGSKA (reference sequence). The CDR3 region has the DNA TGCAGTGCTGATCCTACTAAGGGTGGCTACACCTTC. It encodes CSADPTKGGYTF.

This clonotype appeared many times. The V call is TRBV7-2, the J call TRBJ1-6; D is unclear. Trimming left V 3 bases short and J 7 bases short, with 10 bases between. This CDR3 has 14 residues. Per germline, CDR1 SGHTA and CDR2 FQGNSA. For the CDR3, the DNA is TGTGCCAGCAGCTTTCCGACGGTGAATTCACCCCTCCACTTT. Translating gives CASSFPTVNSPLHF.

This chain connects TRBV2 to TRBJ2-2, with D possibly being TRBD1 (6 bases). This CDR3 is built from 14 residues. V lost 6 bases and J lost 6, with 14 bases in between. Germline CDR1 is SNHLY and CDR2 is FYNNEI. The CDR3 spells CASRSRGSPGELFF. DNA for the CDR3: TGTGCCAGCAGGAGCAGGGGCTCTCCCGGGGAGCTGTTTTTT.

This clonotype was seen repeatedly, ten times or more. This rearrangement joins TRBV7-6 to TRBJ1-2; 9 bases align to TRBD1. CDR1 SGHVS and CDR2 FNYEAQ come from the germline V gene. The J segment lost 8 bases and the V segment lost 1 base, leaving 8 bases of the junction unmatched. This CDR3 is 15 amino acids long. The CDR3 nucleotides are TGTGCCAGCAGCTTAGAGGACAGGGGACTCGCCGGCTACACCTTC. The encoded protein is CASSLEDRGLAGYTF.

The V and J genes are TRBV9 and TRBJ2-3, with 9 bases identical to TRBD2. CDR1 and CDR2 (germline): SGDLS, YYNGEE. With 4 bases clipped from V and 5 bases from J, the junction kept 5 bases outside the gene matches. The CDR3 is 14 residues long. The CDR3 bases are TGTGCCAGCAGCAGGGTAGCGGGGGTAGATACGCAGTATTTT. This encodes CASSRVAGVDTQYF.

This clonotype appeared a few times. The J gene is TRBJ1-1, the V gene TRBV12-3 or TRBV12-4, with 8 positions matching TRBD1. J was trimmed by 14 bases and V by 1 base; bases with no gene match: 3. The CDR3 loop spans 11 amino acids. The CDR3: CASSLGQGSFF. For the CDR3, the DNA is TGTGCCAGCAGTTTAGGACAGGGGAGCTTCTTT.

The chain couples TRBV20-1 to TRBJ1-1; D is possibly TRBD1 (5 bases). Germline V gene sequence: CDR1 DFQATT, CDR2 SNEGSKA (reference sequence). V was shortened by 5 bases and J by 8 bases, with 15 bases between the two germline ends. This CDR3 has 12 amino acids. The CDR3, as DNA: TGCAGTGCTGGAACAGGACCGCGAGAAGCTTTCTTT. Translating it yields CSAGTGPREAFF.

This chain links TRBV3-1 with TRBJ1-1; no clear D gene. The CDR3 is made up of 13 amino acids. V was clipped by 3 bases and J by 10 bases, with 15 bases between them. Germline loops: CDR1 LGHDT, CDR2 YNNKEL (reference sequence). Here the CDR3 DNA reads TGTGCCAGCAGCCACAACTCTGGACTTGGAGCTTTCTTT. It is translated as CASSHNSGLGAFF. The whole variable domain, filled in from reference TRBV3-1 and TRBJ1-1, reads DTAVSQTPKYLVTQMGNDKSIKCEQNLGHDTMYWYKQDSKKFLKIMFSYNNKELIINETVPNRFSPKSPDKAHLNLHINSLELGDSAVYFCASSHNSGLGAFFGQGTRLTVV.

This clonotype was observed many times. Here the CDR3 reads CASSEAILAGGPEQYF. Written as DNA, the CDR3 is TGTGCCAGCAGTGAAGCTATCCTAGCGGGAGGGCCCGAGCAGTACTTC. The chain has TRBV2 and TRBJ2-7; the match to TRBD2 covers 12 bases. V was clipped by 0 bases and J by 6 bases; unmatched bases: 6. The CDR3 runs 16 residues. CDR1 is SNHLY and CDR2 is FYNNEI in the germline V gene.

This clonotype appeared a few times. The chain is built from TRBV7-2 and TRBJ1-1; no firm D call. The CDR3 contains 13 residues. The germline V gene has CDR1 SGHTA and CDR2 FQGNSA. V lost 5 bases and J lost 7, with 14 bases in between. The CDR3 nucleotides are TGTGCCAGCAGCCTATCCGGGGTGGGTGAAGCTTTCTTT. It codes for CASSLSGVGEAFF.

This clonotype was recorded many times. The chain carries TRBV7-9 and TRBJ1-1; D remains ambiguous. V lost 5 bases and J 4 bases, leaving 8 bases between the germline ends. The CDR3 is 12 residues long. Germline values: CDR1 SEHNR, CDR2 FQNEAQ (reference sequence). The CDR3 spells CASSKSGTEAFF. The CDR3 bases are TGTGCCAGCAGCAAGAGCGGCACTGAAGCTTTCTTT.

The chain couples TRBV20-1 to TRBJ2-1; TRBD1 or TRBD2 may be the D gene (6 bases each). CDR1 DFQATT and CDR2 SNEGSKA come from the germline V gene (reference sequence). Deletions cut 1 base from V and 4 bases from J, with 17 bases between. The CDR3 has 16 amino acids. CDR3 in amino acids: CSARAPRGGKYNEQFF. DNA of the CDR3: TGCAGTGCTAGAGCGCCCAGGGGCGGGAAGTACAATGAGCAGTTCTTC.

The chain uses TRBV3-1 and TRBJ2-7, with TRBD2 matching over 11 bases. J gave up 2 bases and V 0 bases, and 9 bases lay outside the gene matches. CDR3 size: 18 residues. CDR1 and CDR2 (germline): LGHDT, YNNKEL (reference sequence). This chain's CDR3 is CASSQDALAGGPTYEQYF. The CDR3 DNA is TGTGCCAGCAGCCAAGATGCCCTAGCGGGGGGACCGACCTACGAGCAGTACTTC.

This clonotype was observed many times. The chain uses TRBV10-3 and TRBJ1-2; D is possibly TRBD1 (5 bases). Germline V gene sequence: CDR1 ENHRY, CDR2 SYGVKD. This CDR3 spans 15 amino acids. V gave up 3 bases and J gave up 4 bases, with 15 bases separating them. CDR3 coding DNA: TGTGCCATCAGTGAAGGGGACCCAAACCTCTATGGCTACACCTTC. The encoded protein is CAISEGDPNLYGYTF.

This clonotype occurred a few times. The chain is built from TRBV10-3 and TRBJ2-7; TRBD1 is a possible D gene (6 bases). The CDR3 is made up of 14 amino acids. The germline V gene encodes CDR1 ENHRY and CDR2 SYGVKD. The ends were cut back, 2 bases at V and 2 bases at J, with 10 bases in the middle. The CDR3: CAISEGQRTYEQYF. CDR3 sequence (DNA): TGTGCCATCAGTGAGGGACAGCGGACCTACGAGCAGTACTTC.

The chain couples TRBV30 to TRBJ2-2, with TRBD1 matching over 7 bases. CDR1 and CDR2 from the germline V gene are GTSNPN and SVGIG (reference sequence). The CDR3 is 14 amino acids. V lost 8 bases, J lost 7 bases, and 13 bases stayed unmatched. The CDR3 here is CALVGAGGFGELFF. The DNA of the CDR3 is TGTGCCCTAGTAGGGGCAGGGGGTTTCGGGGAGCTGTTTTTT.

This clonotype was found many times. The chain carries TRBV29-1 and TRBJ1-2; D ambiguous. Germline V gives CDR1 SQVTM, CDR2 ANQGSEA. V was pared by 7 bases and J by 0 bases, with 9 bases between. The CDR3 length is 12 residues. The CDR3 coding sequence is TGCAGCGCAGACCAGCCTAACTATGGCTACACCTTC. Protein product: CSADQPNYGYTF.

This clonotype occurred many times. The rearrangement joins TRBV2 to TRBJ2-7, with D possibly matching TRBD2 (6 bases). Germline CDR1 reads SNHLY; CDR2 reads FYNNEI. This CDR3 has 14 residues. V was trimmed by 6 bases and J by 3 bases, leaving 15 bases between them. The CDR3 reads CASSPQRANYEQYF. The DNA for the CDR3 is TGTGCCAGCAGCCCACAGCGGGCGAACTACGAGCAGTACTTC.

The sample holds one count of this clonotype. The rearrangement links TRBV6-1 to TRBJ1-6; D not certain. The CDR3 sequence is 17 residues long. Trimming pared 0 bases from V and 1 base from J, leaving 10 bases between. Per germline, CDR1 MNHNS and CDR2 SASEGT. CDR3 amino acids: CASSEAVQGSYNSPLHF. The CDR3 DNA follows: TGTGCCAGCAGTGAAGCTGTCCAAGGATCCTATAATTCACCCCTCCACTTT.

The chain employs TRBV10-3 and TRBJ2-7; 11 bases line up with TRBD1. The CDR3 spans 14 residues. CDR1 and CDR2 (germline): ENHRY, SYGVKD. Trimming removed 5 bases from V and 6 bases from J; junction bases left unmatched: 6. CDR3 region: CAISRDRGIGEQYF. The CDR3 DNA reads TGTGCCATCAGTCGGGACAGGGGGATTGGCGAGCAGTACTTC.

This clonotype was detected many times. The chain employs TRBV19 and TRBJ1-2; D is unclear. The germline V gene has CDR1 LNHDA and CDR2 SQIVND (reference sequence). Between the trimmed V and J ends, which lost 5 bases and 0 bases, there was a span of 10 bases. This CDR3 has 14 amino acids. The CDR3 bases are TGTGCCAGTAGTCTACCGGGCACTAACTATGGCTACACCTTC. Amino acids: CASSLPGTNYGYTF.

The gene calls are TRBV6-5 and TRBJ1-2; D is possibly TRBD1 (5 bases). The CDR3 has 15 amino acids. CDR1 and CDR2 (germline): MNHEY, SVGAGI. V was trimmed by 0 bases and J by 4 bases, leaving 12 bases between them. CDR3 DNA: TGTGCCAGCAGTTACTCGTCGCAGGGCGGCTATGGCTACACCTTC. Translation gives CASSYSSQGGYGYTF.

The chain carries TRBV6-7 and TRBJ2-7; D remains ambiguous. TRBV6-7 is an open reading frame, and its role is uncertain. CDR3 length: 13 amino acids. Trimming cost V 0 bases and J 2 bases, with 5 bases left between them. In nucleotides, the CDR3 is TGTGCCAGCAGTTACTCACATACCTACGAGCAGTACTTC. Translated: CASSYSHTYEQYF.

The sample holds many counts of this clonotype. The chain couples TRBV20-1 to TRBJ1-5; D is uncertain. The V end lost 6 bases, the J end lost 4 bases, and 19 bases lay between the germline ends. Germline values: CDR1 DFQATT, CDR2 SNEGSKA (reference sequence). The CDR3 spans 15 residues. The DNA for the CDR3 is TGCAGTGCGAAGCGGGGTGGCAGTTCTAATCAGCCCCAGCATTTT. This gives the protein CSAKRGGSSNQPQHF.

The chain employs TRBV12-3 or TRBV12-4 and TRBJ1-4; 7 bases fit TRBD1. The CDR3 is 16 residues long. V shed 6 bases, J shed 4 bases, and the junction held 11 bases outside the gene matches. The CDR3 spells CASSPRRGQGNEKLFF. The DNA of the CDR3 is TGTGCCAGCAGCCCCCGGAGGGGGCAGGGTAATGAAAAACTGTTTTTT.

This clonotype was seen more than once but under ten times. This chain uses TRBV27 with TRBJ1-6; no definite D call. V was shortened by 5 bases and J by 7 bases, with 18 bases between the two germline ends. This CDR3 is built from 16 residues. Germline V gives CDR1 MNHEY, CDR2 SMNVEV (reference sequence). The CDR3 nucleotides read TGTGCCAGCAGTATACAATTAGTCGGACCGAATTCACCCCTCCACTTT. It translates to CASSIQLVGPNSPLHF.

The V gene is TRBV29-1, the J gene TRBJ2-1, with 10 bases identical to TRBD2. The trim removed 8 bases at V and 2 bases at J, leaving 9 bases unmatched. Germline assignment: CDR1 SQVTM and CDR2 ANQGSEA. The CDR3 totals 15 residues. CDR3 nucleotide sequence: TGCAGCTCCGACCTAGCGGGGGCGGCCTACAATGAGCAGTTCTTC. Amino acids: CSSDLAGAAYNEQFF.